This entry features one T cell receptor beta chain sequence. The data were taken from a study of shared clonotypes between healthy human individuals. Evenly divided among several immunoSEQ plates was the genomic DNA of each subset. Libraries were prepared by immunoSEQ multiplex PCR; TCRdb keeps only in-frame clonotypes and omits some of them. The top ten clones hold about 0.52% of a sample with about 1.1 million clones, roughly 74% of them seen once. Germline-derived CDR1 and CDR2 are SGHNT and YYREEE (reference sequence). Unmatched junction bases numbered 8, after V lost 4 bases and J lost 5 bases. The CDR3 has 15 residues.

The chain is built from TRBV5-4 and TRBJ1-2; 10 bases agree with TRBD1. Sequenced input: memory CD4+ T cells from PBMCs. Regarding subset: CD45RA-negative fraction. The clonotype was recovered from a man between 18 and 35 years old in good health. Some clones in this sample may be carry-over from other donors' samples. CDR3 loop: CASSRGTGARYGYTF. In DNA, the CDR3 is TGTGCCAGCAGCCGAGGGACAGGGGCGCGGTATGGCTACACCTTC.